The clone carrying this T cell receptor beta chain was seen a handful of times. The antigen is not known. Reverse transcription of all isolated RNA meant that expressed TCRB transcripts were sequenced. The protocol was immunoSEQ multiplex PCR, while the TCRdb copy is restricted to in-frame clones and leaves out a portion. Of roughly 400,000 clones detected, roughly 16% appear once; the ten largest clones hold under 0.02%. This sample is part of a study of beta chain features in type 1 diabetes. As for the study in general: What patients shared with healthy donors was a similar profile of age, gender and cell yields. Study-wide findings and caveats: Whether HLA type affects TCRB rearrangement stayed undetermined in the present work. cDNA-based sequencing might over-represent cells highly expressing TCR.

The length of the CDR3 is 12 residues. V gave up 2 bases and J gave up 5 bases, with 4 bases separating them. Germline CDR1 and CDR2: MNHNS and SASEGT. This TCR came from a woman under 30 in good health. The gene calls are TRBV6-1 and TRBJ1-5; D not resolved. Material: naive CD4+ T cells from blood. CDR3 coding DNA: TGTGCCAGCAGTGAAACACATCAGCCCCAGCATTTT. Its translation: CASSETHQPQHF.